This T cell receptor (beta chain) was retrieved from a study of blood T cell repertoires in COVID-19. Produced via immunoSEQ multiplex PCR; TCRdb's table is partial and in-frame only. The table records approximately 120,000 clones, 83% of them present only once. Germline values: CDR1 SGHRS, CDR2 YFSETQ. The CDR3 loop spans 16 amino acids. Trimming took off 4 bases at V and 3 bases at J, with 17 bases between the two ends. Those who participated ranged in age from about 18 to 89 years and resided in about two dozen US areas. Cohort placement rested on clinical history that participants reported themselves.

This TCR was sampled from a man aged 30-40 years who had recovered from COVID-19. The chain joins TRBV5-1 to TRBJ2-1; TRBD1 is a possible D gene (6 bases). Material for sequencing was PBMCs or T cells enriched from blood (not recorded which). The CDR3, as DNA: TGCGCCAGCAGCGCAGGGGACGCCCCTAACTACAATGAGCAGTTCTTC. Protein product: CASSAGDAPNYNEQFF.